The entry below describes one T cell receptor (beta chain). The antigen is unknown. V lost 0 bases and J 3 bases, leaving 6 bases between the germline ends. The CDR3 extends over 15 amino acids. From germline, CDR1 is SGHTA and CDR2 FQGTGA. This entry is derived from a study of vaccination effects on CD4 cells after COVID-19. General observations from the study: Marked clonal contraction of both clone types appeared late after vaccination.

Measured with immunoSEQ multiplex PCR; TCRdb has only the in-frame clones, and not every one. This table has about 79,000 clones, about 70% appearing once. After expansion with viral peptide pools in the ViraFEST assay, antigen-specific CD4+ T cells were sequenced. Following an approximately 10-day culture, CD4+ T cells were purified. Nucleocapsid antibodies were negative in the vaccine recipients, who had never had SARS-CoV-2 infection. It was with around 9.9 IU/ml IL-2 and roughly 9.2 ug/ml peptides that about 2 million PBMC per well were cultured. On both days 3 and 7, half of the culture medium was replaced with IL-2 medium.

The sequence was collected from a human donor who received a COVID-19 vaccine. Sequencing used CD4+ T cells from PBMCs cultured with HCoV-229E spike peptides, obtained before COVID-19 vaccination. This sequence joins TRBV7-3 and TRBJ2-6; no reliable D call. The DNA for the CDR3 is TGTGCCAGCAGCTTAACGCCGGGTGGGGCCAACGTCCTGACTTTC. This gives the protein CASSLTPGGANVLTF.